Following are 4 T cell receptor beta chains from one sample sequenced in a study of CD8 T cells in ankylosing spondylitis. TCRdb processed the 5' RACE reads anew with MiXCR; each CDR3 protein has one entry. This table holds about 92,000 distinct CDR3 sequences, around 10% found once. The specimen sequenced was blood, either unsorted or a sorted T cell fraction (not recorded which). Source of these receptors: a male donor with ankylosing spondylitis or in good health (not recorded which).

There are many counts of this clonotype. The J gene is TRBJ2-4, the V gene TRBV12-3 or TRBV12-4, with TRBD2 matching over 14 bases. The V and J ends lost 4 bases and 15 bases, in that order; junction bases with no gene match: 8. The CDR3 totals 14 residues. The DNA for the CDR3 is TGTGCCAGCAGTTCCCCGACTAGCGGGGGGGTACCGTACTTC. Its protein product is CASSSPTSGGVPYF.

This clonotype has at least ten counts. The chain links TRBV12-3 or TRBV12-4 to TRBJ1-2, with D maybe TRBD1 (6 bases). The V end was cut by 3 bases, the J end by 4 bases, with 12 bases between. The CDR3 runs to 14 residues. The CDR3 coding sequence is TGTGCCAGCAGTTTTGGGGGGCCGGGCTATGGCTACACCTTC. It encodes CASSFGGPGYGYTF.

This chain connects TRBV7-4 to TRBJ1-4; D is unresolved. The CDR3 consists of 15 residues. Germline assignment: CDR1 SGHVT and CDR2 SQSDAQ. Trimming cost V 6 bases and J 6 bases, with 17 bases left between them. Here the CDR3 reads CASSPFYEEYEKLFF. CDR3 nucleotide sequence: TGTGCCAGCAGTCCATTTTACGAGGAGTATGAAAAACTGTTTTTT.

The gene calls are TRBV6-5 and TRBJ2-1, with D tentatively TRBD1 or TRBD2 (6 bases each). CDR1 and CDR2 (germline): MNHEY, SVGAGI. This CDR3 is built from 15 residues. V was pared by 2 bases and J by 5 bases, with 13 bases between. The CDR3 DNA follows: TGTGCCAGCAGTTACGAGGGGGGTCGAAACAATGAGCAGTTCTTC. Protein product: CASSYEGGRNNEQFF.